This is a list of T cell receptor beta chains from one sample in a study of T cell responses to AZD1222 COVID-19 vaccine. Sequenced by immunoSEQ multiplex PCR; TCRdb stores in-frame clones only, minus some. Of 85,000 to 100,000 clones in the sample, approximately 90% were seen once. The sample was peripheral blood, taken on day 0 of AZD1222 vaccination. All receptors come from an adult in good health. CDR3s include the opening cysteine and the closing phenylalanine or tryptophan. Fields, in order: clone size, V gene, J gene, D gene, CDR3 protein, CDR3 DNA. A D gene is named only where the DNA matches it firmly. Not every row has a clone size; where given, it reads once, few, many or a size class.

clone size: .; V gene: TRBV13; J gene: TRBJ2-7; D gene: .; CDR3 protein: CASSTRQVSYEQYF; CDR3 DNA: TGTGCCAGCAGTACCAGACAGGTCTCCTACGAGCAGTACTTC
clone size: .; V gene: TRBV12-3/TRBV12-4; J gene: TRBJ2-1; D gene: .; CDR3 protein: CASSPSSYNEQFF; CDR3 DNA: TGTGCCAGCAGTCCCAGCTCCTACAATGAGCAGTTCTTC
clone size: .; V gene: TRBV6-5; J gene: TRBJ1-1; D gene: TRBD1; CDR3 protein: CASKRQGAGSTEAFF; CDR3 DNA: TGTGCCAGCAAGAGGCAGGGGGCTGGGAGCACTGAAGCTTTCTTT
clone size: .; V gene: TRBV18; J gene: TRBJ1-2; D gene: .; CDR3 protein: CASSPGPGNYGYTF; CDR3 DNA: TGTGCCAGCTCACCCGGTCCAGGGAACTATGGCTACACCTTC
clone size: .; V gene: TRBV6-5; J gene: TRBJ2-7; D gene: TRBD2; CDR3 protein: CASGKGGTTYEQYF; CDR3 DNA: TGTGCCAGCGGTAAGGGAGGGACTACCTACGAGCAGTACTTC
clone size: .; V gene: TRBV5-5; J gene: TRBJ1-1; D gene: .; CDR3 protein: CASSFPGYDAFF; CDR3 DNA: TGTGCCAGCAGCTTTCCAGGGTACGACGCTTTCTTT
clone size: few; V gene: TRBV12-3/TRBV12-4; J gene: TRBJ1-6; D gene: .; CDR3 protein: CASTRRGSSPLHF; CDR3 DNA: TGTGCCAGCACCCGAAGGGGGTCTTCACCCCTCCACTTT
clone size: .; V gene: TRBV28; J gene: TRBJ1-2; D gene: .; CDR3 protein: CASSLSGTGLNYGYTF; CDR3 DNA: TGTGCCAGCAGTTTAAGTGGAACGGGGTTGAACTATGGCTACACCTTC
clone size: .; V gene: TRBV2; J gene: TRBJ1-2; D gene: .; CDR3 protein: CASSEEGPYTF; CDR3 DNA: TGTGCCAGCAGTGAAGAGGGCCCTTATACCTTC
clone size: .; V gene: TRBV28; J gene: TRBJ1-5; D gene: .; CDR3 protein: CASKEGPGQPQHF; CDR3 DNA: TGTGCCAGCAAGGAGGGGCCCGGTCAGCCCCAGCATTTT
clone size: .; V gene: TRBV7-7; J gene: TRBJ2-7; D gene: TRBD1; CDR3 protein: CASSPGGQSYEQYF; CDR3 DNA: TGTGCTAGCAGTCCAGGGGGCCAGTCCTACGAGCAGTACTTC
clone size: .; V gene: TRBV9; J gene: TRBJ2-1; D gene: .; CDR3 protein: CASSPGHGLHNEQFF; CDR3 DNA: TGTGCCAGCAGCCCGGGGCACGGACTTCACAATGAGCAGTTCTTC
clone size: .; V gene: TRBV14; J gene: TRBJ2-2; D gene: .; CDR3 protein: CASSQVRIGELFF; CDR3 DNA: TGTGCCAGCAGCCAAGTCAGGATCGGGGAGCTGTTTTTT
clone size: .; V gene: TRBV7-2; J gene: TRBJ1-2; D gene: .; CDR3 protein: CASSLAGGSSYGYTF; CDR3 DNA: TGTGCCAGCAGCTTAGCTGGGGGATCTTCCTATGGCTACACCTTC
clone size: .; V gene: TRBV18; J gene: TRBJ1-1; D gene: TRBD1; CDR3 protein: CASSSPGQGTLGGTEAFF; CDR3 DNA: TGTGCCAGCTCATCGCCGGGACAGGGGACGTTGGGGGGCACTGAAGCTTTCTTT
clone size: .; V gene: TRBV28; J gene: TRBJ1-1; D gene: .; CDR3 protein: CASIPGVFTEAFF; CDR3 DNA: TGTGCCAGCATCCCCGGGGTGTTCACTGAAGCTTTCTTT
clone size: .; V gene: TRBV2; J gene: TRBJ2-1; D gene: .; CDR3 protein: CASSPGPAANEQFF; CDR3 DNA: TGTGCCAGCAGCCCAGGGCCGGCGGCGAATGAGCAGTTCTTC
clone size: .; V gene: TRBV21-1; J gene: TRBJ1-2; D gene: .; CDR3 protein: CASSLTGPPPGYGYTF; CDR3 DNA: TGTGCCAGCAGCCTTACGGGACCGCCGCCTGGCTATGGCTACACCTTC
clone size: .; V gene: TRBV5-1; J gene: TRBJ1-1; D gene: TRBD1; CDR3 protein: CASSNTGGPNTEAFF; CDR3 DNA: TGCGCCAGCAGCAACACAGGGGGTCCTAACACTGAAGCTTTCTTT
clone size: .; V gene: TRBV6-2/TRBV6-3; J gene: TRBJ2-7; D gene: .; CDR3 protein: CASSSPGRIAYEQYF; CDR3 DNA: TGTGCCAGCAGTTCTCCAGGGAGAATCGCCTACGAGCAGTACTTC
clone size: .; V gene: TRBV5-8; J gene: TRBJ1-3; D gene: .; CDR3 protein: CASSLMAASTSSGNTIYF; CDR3 DNA: TGTGCCAGCAGCTTAATGGCTGCGTCTACTTCCTCTGGAAACACCATATATTTT
clone size: .; V gene: TRBV18; J gene: TRBJ2-7; D gene: .; CDR3 protein: CASSPGSSYEQYF; CDR3 DNA: TGTGCCAGCTCACCAGGGAGCAGTTACGAGCAGTACTTC
clone size: once; V gene: TRBV5-1; J gene: TRBJ1-1; D gene: .; CDR3 protein: CASSPRENTEAFF; CDR3 DNA: TGCGCCAGCAGCCCTAGGGAGAACACTGAAGCTTTCTTT
clone size: .; V gene: TRBV15; J gene: TRBJ2-1; D gene: .; CDR3 protein: CATSRTGQARNEQFF; CDR3 DNA: TGTGCCACCAGCAGAACAGGGCAGGCGAGGAATGAGCAGTTCTTC
clone size: .; V gene: TRBV6-5; J gene: TRBJ1-1; D gene: .; CDR3 protein: CASSYSPGGDTEAFF; CDR3 DNA: TGTGCCAGCAGTTACTCTCCCGGGGGGGACACTGAAGCTTTCTTT
clone size: .; V gene: TRBV6-1; J gene: TRBJ2-2; D gene: TRBD1; CDR3 protein: CASSGDRVGFDSGELFF; CDR3 DNA: TGTGCCAGCAGTGGCGACAGGGTCGGCTTTGATTCCGGGGAGCTGTTTTTT
clone size: .; V gene: TRBV7-2; J gene: TRBJ2-1; D gene: .; CDR3 protein: CASSLSLAQQFF; CDR3 DNA: TGTGCCAGCAGCTTATCACTGGCGCAACAGTTCTTC
clone size: once; V gene: TRBV12-3/TRBV12-4; J gene: TRBJ2-7; D gene: .; CDR3 protein: CASSFLGLYEQYF; CDR3 DNA: TGTGCCAGCAGTTTCCTGGGCCTCTACGAGCAGTACTTC